Shown below are 11 T cell receptor beta chains from a single sample sequenced in a study of blood T cell repertoires in COVID-19. The method was immunoSEQ multiplex PCR; TCRdb's version includes in-frame clones alone and lacks a portion of them. The table includes about 310,000 clones, 89% detected once. Material: PBMCs or T cells enriched from blood (not recorded which). These receptors came from a man aged 60 to 69 who had recovered from COVID-19.

The rearrangement uses TRBV7-2 and TRBJ1-1; D might be TRBD1 (5 bases). Germline loops: CDR1 SGHTA, CDR2 FQGNSA. Between the trimmed V and J ends, which lost 3 bases and 4 bases, there was a span of 9 bases. The CDR3 is 13 residues long. In DNA, the CDR3 is TGTGCCAGCAGCTTCTTCGGGGGCACTGAAGCTTTCTTT. Translated: CASSFFGGTEAFF.

This CDR3 is CASSPNRGPEETQYF. The CDR3 DNA follows: TGTGCCAGCTCACCTAACAGGGGGCCCGAAGAGACCCAGTACTTC. The gene calls are TRBV18 and TRBJ2-5; 9 bases align to TRBD1. V dropped 3 bases and J dropped 3; count of bases not matched to a gene: 5. The germline CDR1 and CDR2 sequences are KGHSH and LQKENI. The CDR3 totals 15 residues.

The chain links TRBV28 to TRBJ1-1; D gene uncertain. Germline V gives CDR1 MDHEN, CDR2 SYDVKM. This CDR3 comprises 13 residues. The V and J ends lost 7 bases and 2 bases respectively, with 11 bases between them. CDR3 loop: CASIFQDNTEAFF. The CDR3 nucleotides are TGTGCCAGCATCTTCCAGGATAACACTGAAGCTTTCTTT.

This sequence joins TRBV28 and TRBJ1-1, with 10 bases identical to TRBD1. CDR1 is MDHEN and CDR2 is SYDVKM in the germline V gene. This CDR3 spans 16 amino acids. V gave up 6 bases and J gave up 1 base; unmatched junction bases: 8. Here the CDR3 DNA reads TGTGCCAGCAGAAGACAGGGGGCCAGTGGGAACACTGAAGCTTTCTTT. Its translation is CASRRQGASGNTEAFF.

Regarding this clone: An end of the junction does not agree with germline; a read error may underlie this. V is TRBV7-8 and J is TRBJ2-7; 10 bases match TRBD2. The CDR3 is 14 residues long. Germline loops: CDR1 SGHVS, CDR2 FQNEAQ. The CDR3 spells CASSLAGDYNEQYF. CDR3 nucleotides: TGTGCCAGCAGCCTAGCGGGAGACTATAACGAGCAGTACTTC.

This chain links TRBV15 with TRBJ1-1; 8 bases align to TRBD1. Germline values: CDR1 LNHNV, CDR2 YYDKDF (reference sequence). The CDR3 runs 16 residues. V trimming: 4 bases; J trimming: 3 bases; junction bases outside the gene matches: 10. The CDR3 loop is CATSKTGVSRYTEAFF. Written as DNA, the CDR3 is TGTGCCACCAGCAAGACAGGGGTGTCGCGGTACACTGAAGCTTTCTTT.

The genes are TRBV5-1 and TRBJ1-3, with D hard to call. V lost 0 bases, J lost 0 bases, and 10 bases lay in between. The CDR3 has 16 amino acids. CDR1 SGHRS and CDR2 YFSETQ come from the germline V gene. This chain's CDR3 is CASSLGPAGSGNTIYF. DNA of the CDR3: TGCGCCAGCAGCTTGGGACCAGCAGGCTCTGGAAACACCATATATTTT.

This chain joins TRBV7-3 and TRBJ2-1, with TRBD2 identical over 11 bases. With 3 bases clipped from V and 4 bases from J, the junction kept 2 bases outside the gene matches. The CDR3 length is 15 residues. Germline V gives CDR1 SGHTA, CDR2 FQGTGA. CDR3 protein: CASSFGTSGYNEQFF. The CDR3 coding sequence is TGTGCCAGCAGCTTTGGGACTAGCGGTTACAATGAGCAGTTCTTC.

The chain couples TRBV6-5 to TRBJ2-2; D might be TRBD2 (6 bases). Germline-derived CDR1 and CDR2 are MNHEY and SVGAGI. CDR3 size: 15 residues. Trimming left V 2 bases short and J 6 bases short, with 13 bases between. The CDR3 nucleotides are TGTGCCAGCAGTTACCAGGGTTGGGGGGCCGGGGAGCTGTTTTTT. It is translated as CASSYQGWGAGELFF.

This clone came up a few times. The chain carries TRBV7-9 and TRBJ1-1; D unclear. Per germline, CDR1 SEHNR and CDR2 FQNEAQ (reference sequence). The length of the CDR3 is 15 residues. The V end lost 7 bases, the J end lost 0 bases, and 15 bases lay between the germline ends. CDR3 bases: TGTGCCAGCACCGCAGGATTGGGTTTGAACACTGAAGCTTTCTTT. Protein: CASTAGLGLNTEAFF.

Concerning this clone: Other DNA sequences in the same sample also yield this CDR3. J is TRBJ2-7 and V is TRBV5-1; 7 bases line up with TRBD1. The CDR3 spans 15 residues. Germline lookup yields CDR1 SGHRS and CDR2 YFSETQ. Trimming took 4 bases from V and 2 from J; bases not matched to a gene: 9. Written as DNA, the CDR3 is TGCGCCAGCAGCGGAACCGGGACAGCGACCTACGAGCAGTACTTC. Translation gives CASSGTGTATYEQYF.